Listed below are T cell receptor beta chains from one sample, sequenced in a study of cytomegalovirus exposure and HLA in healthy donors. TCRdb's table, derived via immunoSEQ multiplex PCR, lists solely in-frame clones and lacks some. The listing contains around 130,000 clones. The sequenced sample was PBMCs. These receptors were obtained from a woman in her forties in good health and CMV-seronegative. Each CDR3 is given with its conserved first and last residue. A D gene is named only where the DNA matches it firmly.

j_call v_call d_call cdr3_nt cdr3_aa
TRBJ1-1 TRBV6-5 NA TGTGCCAGCAGAGAGGCGGGGCAAAGAACTGAAGCTTTCTTT CASREAGQRTEAFF
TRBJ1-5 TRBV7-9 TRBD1 TGTGCCAGCAGATTCCCGGGACAGGGAAGACAGCCCCAGCATTTT CASRFPGQGRQPQHF
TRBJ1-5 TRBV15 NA TGTGCCACCAGCAGAGATCGTCTTAATCAGCCCCAGCATTTT CATSRDRLNQPQHF
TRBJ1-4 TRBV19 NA TGTGCCAGTAGTATAACAACGCGGACTAATGAAAAACTGTTTTTT CASSITTRTNEKLFF
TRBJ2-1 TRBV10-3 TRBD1 TGTGCCATCAGTGAGGCGACAGGGCGGAATGAGCAGTTCTTC CAISEATGRNEQFF
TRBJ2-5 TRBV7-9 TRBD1 TGTGCCAGCAGCTTAGGCGAGGGGGCAGAGACCCAGTACTTC CASSLGEGAETQYF
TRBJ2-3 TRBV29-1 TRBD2 TGCAGCGCAAGAAAACCGGGACTAGTGGGAGATACGCAGTATTTT CSARKPGLVGDTQYF
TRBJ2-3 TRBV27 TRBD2 TGTGCCAGCAGTTTACCCGGGACTAGAATCCCAGATACGCAGTATTTT CASSLPGTRIPDTQYF
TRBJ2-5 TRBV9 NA TGTGCCAGCAGCGTAGCCAGCGGGGAGACCCAGTACTTC CASSVASGETQYF
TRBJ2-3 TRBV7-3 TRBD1 TGTGCCAGCAGCCCCATGCCGGGACAGGGCACAGATACGCAGTATTTT CASSPMPGQGTDTQYF
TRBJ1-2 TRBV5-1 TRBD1 TGCGCCAGCAGCAAGGACAGGATGAACTATGGCTACACCTTC CASSKDRMNYGYTF
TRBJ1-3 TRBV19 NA TGTGCCAGTACCGCGGACTTCGACTCTGGAAACACCATATATTTT CASTADFDSGNTIYF
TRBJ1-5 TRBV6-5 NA TGTGCCAGCAGTTACTCGCAGGGCAGACCCCAGCATTTT CASSYSQGRPQHF
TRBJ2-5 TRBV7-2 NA TGTGCCAGCAGCTTAGCAGGTCGGGGGTCAGGCGGAGAGACCCAGTACTTC CASSLAGRGSGGETQYF
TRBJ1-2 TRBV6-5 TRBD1 TGTGCCAGCAGTTACTCAGTGACAGGGCACTATGGCTACACCTTC CASSYSVTGHYGYTF
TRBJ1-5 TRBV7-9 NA TGTGCCAGCAGCTTATACAGGTCTAGCAATCAGCCCCAGCATTTT CASSLYRSSNQPQHF
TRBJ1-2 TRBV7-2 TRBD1 TGTGCCAGCAGCTTAGTAACTGGAGGACAGGGGTATGGCTACACCTTC CASSLVTGGQGYGYTF
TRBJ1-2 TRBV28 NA TGTGCCAGCACTCCGCAGGGGCTCTATGGCTACACCTTC CASTPQGLYGYTF
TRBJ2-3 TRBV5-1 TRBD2 TGCGCCAGCAGCTTGATGCGGGGGGCAGGCCCCCACACAGATACGCAGTATTTT CASSLMRGAGPHTDTQYF
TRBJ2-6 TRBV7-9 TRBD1 TGTGCCAGCAGCTTAGAGAGAAGGGGGCCCTCTGGGGCCAACGTCCTGACTTTC CASSLERRGPSGANVLTF
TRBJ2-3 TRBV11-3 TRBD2 TGTGCCAGCAGCTCCGGGACTATTTTCACAGATACGCAGTATTTT CASSSGTIFTDTQYF
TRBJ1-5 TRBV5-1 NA TGCGCCAGCAGCTTGTATCCAGGGGAAGGAAATCAGCCCCAGCATTTT CASSLYPGEGNQPQHF
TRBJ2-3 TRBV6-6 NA TGTGCCCCCCCGATTTTGACACCTCAAACAGATACGCAGTATTTT CAPPILTPQTDTQYF
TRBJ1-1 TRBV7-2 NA TGTGCCAGCAGCTTAGCGCAGGGGCTCCCCAGCACTGAAGCTTTCTTT CASSLAQGLPSTEAFF
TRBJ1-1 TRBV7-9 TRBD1 TGTGCCAGCAGCTCTTGGACAGGATTGAACACTGAAGCTTTCTTT CASSSWTGLNTEAFF
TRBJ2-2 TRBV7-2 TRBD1 TGTGCCAGCAGCTTAGGGGCCGACGGGACAGGAGGGGTTGGGGGGGAGCTGTTTTTT CASSLGADGTGGVGGELFF
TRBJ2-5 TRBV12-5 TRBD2 TGTGCTAGTGGTCCTGGTTTGGCGGGGGGTCCCTATGGGGGTGAGACCCAGTACTTC CASGPGLAGGPYGGETQYF
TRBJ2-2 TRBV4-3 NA TGCGCCAGCAGCCACGAACCCCCGGGGGGCCCCGGGGAGCTGTTTTTT CASSHEPPGGPGELFF
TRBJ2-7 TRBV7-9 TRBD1 TGTGCCAGCAGCGCCGGGACAGGGCTATACGAGCAGTACTTC CASSAGTGLYEQYF
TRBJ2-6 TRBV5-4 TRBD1 TGTGCCGGGGGGCCGGGACAGGGGGCGCTTGGGGCCAACGTCCTGACTTTC CAGGPGQGALGANVLTF
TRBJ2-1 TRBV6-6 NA TGTGCCAGCCGGGGGATCTTGTCCTACAATGAGCAGTTCTTC CASRGILSYNEQFF
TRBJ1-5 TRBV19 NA TGTGCCAGTAGTATACGGGATCGTTATCAGCCCCAGCATTTT CASSIRDRYQPQHF
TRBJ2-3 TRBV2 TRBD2 TGTGCCAGCAGTGAACCCCTAGCGGGCACAGATACGCAGTATTTT CASSEPLAGTDTQYF
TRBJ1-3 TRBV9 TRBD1 TGTGCCAGCAGCGCCCGACAGGGCCTCTCTGGAAACACCATATATTTT CASSARQGLSGNTIYF
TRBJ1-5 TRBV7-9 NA TGTGCCAGCAGCTTAGATACACAGGGTCAGGCCCAGCATTTT CASSLDTQGQAQHF
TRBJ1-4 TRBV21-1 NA TGTGCCAGCAGCCCGGGACAGGGAGGCCGAAGAAATGAAAAACTGTTTTTT CASSPGQGGRRNEKLFF
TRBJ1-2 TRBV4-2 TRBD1 TGTGCCAGCAGCCTTAACAGGGGCGCGAACTATGGCTACACCTTC CASSLNRGANYGYTF
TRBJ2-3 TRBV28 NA TGTGCCAGCAGTATGACAGGGGAGGGTGGAGATACGCAGTATTTT CASSMTGEGGDTQYF
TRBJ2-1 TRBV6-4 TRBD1 TGTGCCAGCAGCCCGAGGACAGGGATCGATGAGCAGTTCTTC CASSPRTGIDEQFF
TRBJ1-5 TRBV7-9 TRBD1 TGTGCCAGCAGCGAAGGACAGGGGGCAAATCAGCCCCAGCATTTT CASSEGQGANQPQHF
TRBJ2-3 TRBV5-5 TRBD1 TGTGCCAGCAGCATTGGGACAGGGTTCACAGATACGCAGTATTTT CASSIGTGFTDTQYF
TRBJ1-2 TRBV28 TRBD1 TGTGCCAGCAGTTCTACAGGGGGCGGGAATGGCTACACCTTC CASSSTGGGNGYTF
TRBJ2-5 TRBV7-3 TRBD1 TGTGCCAGCAGCTTAATAGCAGGGGGCGAGGGAGAGACCCAGTACTTC CASSLIAGGEGETQYF
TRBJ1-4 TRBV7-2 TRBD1 TGTGCCAGCAGCGTATCCGGGACAGTTAATGAAAAACTGTTTTTT CASSVSGTVNEKLFF
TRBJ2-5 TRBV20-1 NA TGCAGTGGGCAGCGCGAAGAGACCCAGTACTTC CSGQREETQYF
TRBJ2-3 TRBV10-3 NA TGTGCCATGAACGAACAGTTAAGCACAGATACGCAGTATTTT CAMNEQLSTDTQYF
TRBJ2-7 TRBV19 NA TGTGCCAGTAGTATAGATCAGGGGAACTCCTACGAGCAGTACTTC CASSIDQGNSYEQYF
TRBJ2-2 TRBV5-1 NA TGCGCCAGCAGCGTAACATTCACCGGGGAGCTGTTTTTT CASSVTFTGELFF
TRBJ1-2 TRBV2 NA TGTGCCAAGAGGACAGCTAACTATGGCTACACCTTC CAKRTANYGYTF
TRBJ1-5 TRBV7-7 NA TGTGCTAGCAGCTTAGAAAGGGGGCAGCCCCAGCATTTT CASSLERGQPQHF
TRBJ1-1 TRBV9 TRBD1 TGTGCCAGCAGCGTAGGCGCGGGACAGGGGGCTAAAACTGAAGCTTTCTTT CASSVGAGQGAKTEAFF